This TCR beta chain was obtained from a study of cytomegalovirus exposure and HLA in healthy donors (dated by TCRdb to the late 2010s). Broadly, across the study: According to an earlier analysis of around 600 of the donors, some 170 million T cells yielded roughly 110 million unique TCR beta sequences and approximately 300 Gb of sequence data. An early release covering about 600 HLA-typed donors comprised around 300 gigabases of sequencing data and some 79 million unique TCR sequences. The genetic ancestry cluster associated with self-reported Caucasian donors included around four fifths of the roughly 360 genotyped donors. The study was designed to test whether signatures of past pathogen exposure could be identified by cataloging public T cell receptors. The study profiled the T cell repertoires of 550 to 700 subjects by immunosequencing and related them to cytomegalovirus serostatus. A separate validation cohort of 90 to 150 different subjects was used in addition to the roughly 700-subject first cohort. High-throughput TCR immunosequencing, statistical association of individual TCRs with disease status, and machine learning were combined to predict cytomegalovirus infection status. A later analysis re-analyzed previously published TCR beta repertoires from 666 donors and added high-resolution HLA genotyping to study TCR occurrence patterns. Rather than using new phenotypic data, the later analysis identified candidate immune exposures from TCR beta sequences and from how often those sequences occurred across donors. To decide whether each TCR beta V gene segment behaved as functional or pseudogenic, an earlier analysis of approximately 600 of the donors relied on high-throughput TCR beta sequencing. Alongside the repertoire data, information on donor age, sex, ethnicity and CMV serostatus was compiled. A later genetic analysis took genome-wide SNP genotypes for about three fifths of the 666 donors and used that subset as a discovery cohort. Every discovery cohort repertoire had been produced on one sequencing platform. Class I and class II HLA loci were covered by the typing at four-digit resolution. Typing coverage varied by locus: about 620-640 donors for A, B, C, DRB1 and DQB1; more than 500 for DQA1; about 590 for DPA1; approximately 490 for DPB1. A handful of DR-DQ haplotypes were handled as single units for association and clustering because linkage in the cohort was strong. Across approximately 400 genotyped donors of the cohort, an average of roughly 230,000 unique TCR beta nucleotide sequences per donor were sequenced, and around 19% of those sequences were non-productive. What the work shows at the level of the full study, not this receptor alone: Across donors, most TCR sequences were observed very rarely, whereas some public TCRs were present in many individuals. The study listed around 160 TCR beta chains as associated with cytomegalovirus. The cohort was sequenced for TCR beta chains only, and without alpha or paired-chain data the features that could be detected were limited. A cluster of highly shared sequence variants was judged likely to represent a technical artifact of the sequencing pipeline. A later genetic analysis associated a missense DCLRE1C variant with V-gene and J-gene trimming of TCR beta chains, and an independent cohort replicated the association. A few of the identified cytomegalovirus-associated TCR beta chains were confirmed in vitro to be specific for cytomegalovirus antigens. Some IMGT-functional V segments, including TRBV6-2 and TRBV6-3, could not be told apart with the 87-base-pair reads, so those segments were excluded. In a later analysis, 15,000 to 20,000 TCR beta sequences were associated with specific HLA alleles at a false discovery rate of 0.05. The presence/absence analyses assumed that sequencing depth was roughly uniform across donors, and that assumption may not be true. A later analysis found that TCR association rates varied across HLA loci, with DRB1 alleles showing the most associated TCRs and HLA-C alleles the fewest. In a later analysis, most CMV-associated TCR beta chains were found to appear HLA-restricted, with HLA associations seemingly driven largely by CMV exposure. Linkage disequilibrium might explain the correlated functional status among segregating V segments, but an unknown experimental factor could not be ruled out. Because HLA typing was missing for some donors at each locus, association tests included only the typed subset. In a later genetic analysis, fewer N-insertions in productive TCRs were reported among donors in an Asian-associated ancestry cluster than the roughly 700-donor mean. In a later analysis, several top co-occurrence clusters were reported to appear linked to parvovirus B19, influenza, CMV and Epstein-Barr virus. The authors suggested that the approach could potentially be generalized to other disease states and immunological phenotypes. The classifier was reported to diagnose cytomegalovirus status with high specificity and sensitivity in both the original cohort and the validation cohort. Compared with equally common non-associated chains, HLA-associated TCR beta chains in a later analysis were more clonally expanded and had lower generation probabilities. The only immune exposure information available for the cohort was CMV serostatus. A further reported finding was that TCR beta sequences accurately predicted the HLA-A and HLA-B alleles for most subjects in the first cohort. Because counts were too low, about 15 rarely observed V segments, including chromosome 9 orphons, were left out of the earlier analysis of about 500 of the donors. In an earlier analysis of a few hundred of the donors, most TCR beta V segments were observed in productive rearrangements about 87% or about 30% of the time, broadly matching IMGT annotations. Strong co-occurrence of HLA alleles, especially DR and DQ, made assigning TCR associations to individual alleles difficult.

Libraries were constructed by the immunoSEQ multiplex PCR assay. For the multiplex PCR, a mixture combining 60 forward primers for TCR Vbeta segments and 13 reverse primers for TCR Jbeta segments was used. A multiplex PCR assay on genomic DNA amplified the CDR3 region of rearranged TCR beta genes. Amplified TCR beta libraries were sequenced as 87-base-pair reads on the Illumina HiSeq System. From the authors' description of their analysis: Across the 670 or so repertoires, a later analysis counted tens of millions of unique TCR beta chains, approximately 12 million of which were shared by at least two donors. To remove PCR and sequencing errors, raw reads were error-corrected and collapsed into unique sequences using a nearest-neighbor algorithm that merged closely related sequences. To assign V, D and J gene segments, CDR3 sequences were aligned to IMGT reference sequences. For a sequence to be retained, at least a six-nucleotide match to both a V gene segment and a J gene segment was required. A rearrangement was called productive if the CDR3 had no stop codons and remained in frame with V and J, and every other rearrangement was called non-productive. Following IMGT convention, CDR3 was defined as the stretch from the second conserved V-encoded cysteine up to the conserved J-encoded phenylalanine. Sequences without an unambiguous match to a single V gene segment were excluded from the earlier analysis of over 500 of the donors. An earlier analysis of several hundred of the donors called V segments functional above 56.7% productive rearrangements and segregating when the between-donor standard deviation exceeded 5%. To diagnose cytomegalovirus status from the catalog of TCR beta chain sequences, a statistical classification framework was built. V and J gene assignment, in a later analysis, came from comparing TCR nucleotide sequences with IMGT/GENE-DB human TR gene sequences. In a later analysis, CDR3 sequences and most-parsimonious VDJ recombination scenarios were assigned using the TCRdist pipeline. In a later analysis, each TCR beta chain was defined by its CDR3 amino acid sequence together with its V-gene family, and reads lacking a unique V-gene family were excluded. To address suspected cross-contamination and a sequencing artifact, a later analysis removed roughly 640 highly shared, low-generation-probability nucleotide sequences. In a later analysis, a clonal expansion index for each public chain was calculated from normalized within-repertoire ranks of inferred template counts. Generation probabilities in a later analysis came from a VDJ recombination model fitted to out-of-frame rearrangements, and those results were checked against IGoR. In a later analysis, hypergeometric tests were used to score TCR-TCR, TCR-HLA and TCR-CMV co-occurrence, with a repertoire-size bias correction applied to TCR pairs. A later analysis estimated false discovery rates by permuting HLA or CMV assignments 20 times. In a later analysis, co-occurring TCRs were grouped with DBSCAN, and TCRdist sequence similarity was added when clustering was performed within HLA-allele-positive subsets. Repertoires with fewer than 30,000 or more than 120,000 public chains were left out of co-occurrence clustering, as were about five repertoires with anomalous nucleotide sharing. In its TCRdb copy, this immuneACCESS table keeps in-frame sequences only and misses some clones. Where compared with another copy, unresolved V genes explain less than half of these, and the others have no known cause. V, J and clone size are those of that table, while D and trimming were read from the DNA. The sample table holds 120,000 or so clones, of which 78% were seen once. 6.3% of the sample is in the top ten clones.

Regarding this clone: Its specific antigen is unknown. Per-base qualities were not stored, and no clone one base away is much larger.

The cohort was made up of 666 healthy bone marrow donors. All cohort members were sampled while nominally healthy, although unrecorded immune exposures were likely present. The donor was CMV seronegative and belonged to the group of around 400 seronegative cohort members. Every donor gave a peripheral blood sample, and the peripheral blood mononuclear cells from that sample were used for TCR beta sequencing. The Qiagen DNeasy Blood Extraction Kit was used to extract genomic DNA from the blood cell samples. V ends up 6 bases short and J 5 bases short, with an unmatched junction base count of 12. CDR1 is given as KGHSH and CDR2 as LQKENI, both from the germline V gene. There are 15 amino acids in the CDR3, from cysteine to phenylalanine inclusive. Kept here is only the CDR3 DNA, which spans 45 bases and is read in frame from base 1.

This TCR derives from a woman aged 40 to 50 in good health and CMV-seronegative. The chain is encoded by TRBV18 joined to TRBJ1-1, with TRBD1 identical over 7 junction bases. The sequenced material came from PBMCs. The CDR3 reads CASSRGVTGETEAFF. The nucleotides are TGTGCCAGCTCTCGAGGGGTTACAGGGGAGACTGAAGCTTTCTTT.